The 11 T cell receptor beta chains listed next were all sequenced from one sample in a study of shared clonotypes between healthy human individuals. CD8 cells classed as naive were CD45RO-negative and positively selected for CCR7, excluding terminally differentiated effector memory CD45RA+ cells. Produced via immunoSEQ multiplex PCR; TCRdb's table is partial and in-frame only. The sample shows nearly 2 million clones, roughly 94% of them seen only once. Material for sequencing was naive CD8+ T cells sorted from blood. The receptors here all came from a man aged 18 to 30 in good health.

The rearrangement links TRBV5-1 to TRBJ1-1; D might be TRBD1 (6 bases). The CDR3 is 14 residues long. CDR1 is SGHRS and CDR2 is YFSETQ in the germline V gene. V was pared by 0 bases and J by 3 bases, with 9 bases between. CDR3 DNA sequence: TGCGCCAGCAGCTTGGGGTGGACAGACACTGAAGCTTTCTTT. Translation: CASSLGWTDTEAFF.

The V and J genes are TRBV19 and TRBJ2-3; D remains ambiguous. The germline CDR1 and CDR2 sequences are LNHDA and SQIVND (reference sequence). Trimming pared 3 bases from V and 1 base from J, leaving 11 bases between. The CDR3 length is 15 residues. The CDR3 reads CASSMPGLGTDTQYF. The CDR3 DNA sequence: TGTGCCAGTAGTATGCCCGGGTTGGGCACAGATACGCAGTATTTT.

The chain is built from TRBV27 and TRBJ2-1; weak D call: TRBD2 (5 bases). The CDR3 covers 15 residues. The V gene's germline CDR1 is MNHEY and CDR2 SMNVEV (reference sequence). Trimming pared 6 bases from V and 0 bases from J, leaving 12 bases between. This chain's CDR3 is CASRDFQSSYNEQFF. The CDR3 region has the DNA TGTGCCAGCAGGGACTTTCAGAGCTCCTACAATGAGCAGTTCTTC.

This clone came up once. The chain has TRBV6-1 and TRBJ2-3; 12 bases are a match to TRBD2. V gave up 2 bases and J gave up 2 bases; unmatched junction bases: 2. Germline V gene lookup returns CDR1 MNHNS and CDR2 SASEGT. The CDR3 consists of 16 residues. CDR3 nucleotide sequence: TGTGCCAGCAGTGAACTAGCGGGAGGGCTCACAGATACGCAGTATTTT. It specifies CASSELAGGLTDTQYF.

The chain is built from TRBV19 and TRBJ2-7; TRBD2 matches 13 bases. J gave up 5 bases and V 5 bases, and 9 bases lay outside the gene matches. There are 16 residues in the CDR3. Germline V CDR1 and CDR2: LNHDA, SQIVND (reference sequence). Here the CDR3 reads CASSPQGLAGLDEQYF. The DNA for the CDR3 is TGTGCCAGTAGTCCTCAGGGACTAGCGGGACTTGACGAGCAGTACTTC.

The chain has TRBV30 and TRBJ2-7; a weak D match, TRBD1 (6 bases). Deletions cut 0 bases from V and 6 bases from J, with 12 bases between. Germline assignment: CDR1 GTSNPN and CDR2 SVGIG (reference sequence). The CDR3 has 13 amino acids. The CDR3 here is CAWSVVGASEQYF. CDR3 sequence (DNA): TGTGCCTGGAGTGTTGTGGGGGCCAGCGAGCAGTACTTC.

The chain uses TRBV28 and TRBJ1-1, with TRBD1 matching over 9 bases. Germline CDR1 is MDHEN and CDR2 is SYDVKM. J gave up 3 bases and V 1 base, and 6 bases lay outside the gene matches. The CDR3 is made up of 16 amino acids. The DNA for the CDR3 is TGTGCCAGCAGTTTATCCGGGACAGGGATAGACACTGAAGCTTTCTTT. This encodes CASSLSGTGIDTEAFF.

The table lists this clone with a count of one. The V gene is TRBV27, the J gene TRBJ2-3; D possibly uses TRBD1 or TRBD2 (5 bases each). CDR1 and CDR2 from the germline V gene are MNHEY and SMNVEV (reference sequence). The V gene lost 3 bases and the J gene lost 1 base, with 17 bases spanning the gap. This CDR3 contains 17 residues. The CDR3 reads CASSFRWDGYRTDTQYF. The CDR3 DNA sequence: TGTGCCAGCAGTTTTAGGTGGGACGGATATCGCACAGATACGCAGTATTTT.

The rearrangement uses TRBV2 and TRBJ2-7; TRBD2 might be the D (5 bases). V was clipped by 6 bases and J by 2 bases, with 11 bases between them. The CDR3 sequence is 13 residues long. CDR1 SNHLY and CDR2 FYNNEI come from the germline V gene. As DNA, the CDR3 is TGTGCCAGCAGGAGGGATTCAACCTACGAGCAGTACTTC. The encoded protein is CASRRDSTYEQYF. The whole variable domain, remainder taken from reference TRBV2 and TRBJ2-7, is EPEVTQTPSHQVTQMGQEVILRCVPISNHLYFYWYRQILGQKVEFLVSFYNNEISEKSEIFDDQFSVERPDGSNFTLKIRSTKLEDSAMYFCASRRDSTYEQYFGPGTRLTVT.

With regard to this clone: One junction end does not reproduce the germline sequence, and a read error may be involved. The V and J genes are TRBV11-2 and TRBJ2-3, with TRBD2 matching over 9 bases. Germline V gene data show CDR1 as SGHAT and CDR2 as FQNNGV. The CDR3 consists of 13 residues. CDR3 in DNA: TGTGCCACCAGCGGGAGGAGTGCAGATACGCAGTATTTT. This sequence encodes CATSGRSADTQYF. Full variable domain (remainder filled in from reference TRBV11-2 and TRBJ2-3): EAGVAQSPRYKIIEKRQSVAFWCNPISGHATLYWYQQILGQGPKLLIQFQNNGVVDDSQLPKDRFSAERLKGVDSTLKIQPAKLEDSAVYLCATSGRSADTQYFGPGTRLTVL.

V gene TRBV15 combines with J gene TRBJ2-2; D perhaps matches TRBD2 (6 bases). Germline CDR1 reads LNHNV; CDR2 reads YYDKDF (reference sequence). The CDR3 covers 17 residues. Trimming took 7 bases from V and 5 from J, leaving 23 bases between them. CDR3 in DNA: TGTGCCACCACCCCGGTGACCCCGCGGGATGGGACCGGGGAGCTGTTTTTT. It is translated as CATTPVTPRDGTGELFF.